This T cell receptor beta chain was identified during a study of blood T cell repertoires in COVID-19 (TCRdb year 2020). Broadly, across the study: Samples from collaborators originated in the United States, Italy and Spain and spanned both the acute and convalescent phases of COVID-19. The material from the prospective study consisted of cDNA or gDNA derived from T cells, B-cell-depleted T cells, or PBMCs. The dataset comprised deeply sampled blood TCRbeta repertoires from subjects exposed to, actively infected with, or recovered from COVID-19. A freely available public database, intended as a resource for researchers studying the immune response to SARS-CoV-2, is where the repertoires were released. Samples came from the ongoing ImmuneRACE study (first 160 participants) plus 1,254 subjects from 6 global collaborators. A de-identified subject ID, COVID-19 status, age in years and sex were almost always included in the sample metadata. Where available, HLA class I and class II types were obtained from metadata supplied by the sample provider rather than from assay-based typing. General conclusions and limits of the study: The amount of clinical and demographic metadata varied by source and participant and was provided uncurated.

The collaborating institutions used their own protocols to collect whole blood in K2EDTA tubes. For TCRbeta analysis, collaborators shipped samples as frozen whole blood, isolated PBMCs, or DNA extracted from either of those sample types. At the junction V is shortened by 5 bases and J by 6 bases; bases outside the gene matches: 6. The CDR3, from cysteine to phenylalanine, totals 13 residues. Only CDR3 DNA remains: 39 bases, in frame from the first base. Based on the germline V gene, the CDR1 and CDR2 sequences are SGHTA and FQGTGA. The immunoSEQ Assay, a bias-controlled multiplex PCR, was used to amplify TCRbeta CDR3 regions from genomic DNA. In the source study's methods: The number of nucleated cells in each sample was estimated from the amplification of reference gene primers within the assay. To quantify the absolute abundance of each unique TCRbeta CDR3 rearrangement, sequence reads were collapsed and filtered. Productive Simpson clonality was computed per sample as the square root of Simpson's diversity index over productive rearrangements. Entries here come from immuneACCESS through TCRdb and include only in-frame sequences with V and J called. Some clones fail to appear in such tables; in the studies checked, an unresolved V gene covers under half of the shortfall, and the cause of the remainder is unknown. D and trimming were read from the DNA, whereas the V and J calls and clone size are those reported in that table. The sample records fewer than 200,000 clones, about nine tenths of which are singletons. Approximately 24% of the sample comes from the top ten.

Turning to this clone: Which antigen it targets is not known. The sample holds no much larger clone one base away, and base qualities are not on file.

The receptor chain draws on TRBV7-3 and TRBJ1-1, and 7 bases in between align with TRBD1. This TCR was sampled from a man between 60 and 75 years old with acute or convalescent COVID-19. Sequencing was done on a sample of peripheral blood. For the CDR3, the sequence is CASSPPGGSEAFF. The nucleotide sequence is TGTGCCAGCAGCCCCCCAGGGGGTTCTGAAGCTTTCTTT.